The 12 T cell receptor beta chains given below trace back to one sample, sequenced in a study of OX40 agonist ivuxolimab in advanced cancers. Sequencing was performed with immunoSEQ multiplex PCR; in TCRdb, only in-frame clones are kept and a portion is missing. The profile covers tens of thousands of clones, with approximately 93% appearing a single time and around 19% taken by the ten largest. The starting material was CD4+ or CD8+ T cells sorted from blood, obtained in a trial of the OX40 agonist ivuxolimab. The receptors were gathered from an adult with an advanced solid tumor such as melanoma, head and neck, liver or kidney cancer.

The V call is TRBV2, the J call TRBJ2-3, with 8 bases that match TRBD2. The V segment lost 7 bases and the J segment 1 base; nucleotides outside the gene matches: 10. The CDR3 is made up of 16 amino acids. CDR1 and CDR2 from the germline V gene are SNHLY and FYNNEI. The CDR3 DNA reads as TGTGCCAGCACCGCGGCGGGGGGCTCGGGCACAGATACGCAGTATTTT. Translated: CASTAAGGSGTDTQYF.

The V and J genes are TRBV15 and TRBJ2-2, with TRBD2 matching over 9 bases. This CDR3 region has 16 residues. J was trimmed by 5 bases and V by 0 bases; bases with no gene match: 4. Germline V gene data show CDR1 as LNHNV and CDR2 as YYDKDF (reference sequence). CDR3 sequence reads: CATSRDGLAGTGELFF. DNA for the CDR3: TGTGCCACCAGCAGAGATGGGCTAGCGGGAACCGGGGAGCTGTTTTTT.

By share of the sample, this clone is medium-sized. V and J are TRBV7-8 and TRBJ2-5, with D tentatively TRBD1 (6 bases). In germline, CDR1 is SGHVS, CDR2 FQNEAQ. V was pared by 8 bases and J by 5 bases, with 21 bases between. The CDR3 totals 15 residues. The CDR3 here is CASGPGHIREETQYF. The CDR3 nucleotides are TGTGCCAGCGGCCCGGGACATATCAGGGAGGAGACCCAGTACTTC. Based on the CDR3 plus reference TRBV7-8 and TRBJ2-5, the full variable domain is GAGVSQSPRYKVAKRGQDVALRCDPISGHVSLFWYQQALGQGPEFLTYFQNEAQLDKSGLPSDRFFAERPEGSVSTLKIQRTQQEDSAVYLCASGPGHIREETQYFGPGTRLLVL.

This clone appeared once. The J gene is TRBJ2-1, the V gene TRBV7-8; TRBD2 aligns across 10 bases. CDR3 length: 15 residues. Germline V gene lookup returns CDR1 SGHVS and CDR2 FQNEAQ. Trimming at V came to 5 bases and at J to 6 bases, leaving 7 bases not matched to a gene. The CDR3: CASSQAGGPGNEQFF. In nucleotides, the CDR3 is TGTGCCAGCAGCCAAGCGGGAGGGCCCGGCAATGAGCAGTTCTTC.

The chain links TRBV29-1 to TRBJ2-3; the match to TRBD2 covers 8 bases. CDR1 is SQVTM and CDR2 is ANQGSEA in the germline V gene. CDR3 size: 15 residues. V lost 2 bases to trimming and J lost 0 bases; unmatched junction nucleotides: 4. The CDR3 nucleotides are TGCAGCGTTGAAATTAGCGGGGAGAGCACAGATACGCAGTATTTT. As protein: CSVEISGESTDTQYF.

V is TRBV7-8 and J is TRBJ2-5; TRBD2 agrees at 8 bases. After removal of 5 bases from V and 4 bases from J, the junction contained 9 bases not matched to a gene. The CDR3 covers 15 residues. CDR1 SGHVS and CDR2 FQNEAQ come from the germline V gene. The CDR3 here is CASSGVGRAAETQYF. CDR3 DNA sequence: TGTGCCAGCAGCGGGGTCGGGAGGGCGGCAGAGACCCAGTACTTC.

This clone was observed a handful of times. The chain recombines TRBV10-3 with TRBJ2-1; 8 bases are shared with TRBD2. The CDR3 loop spans 16 amino acids. The V gene's germline CDR1 is ENHRY and CDR2 SYGVKD. V trimming: 0 bases; J trimming: 6 bases; junction bases outside the gene matches: 7. This chain's CDR3 is CAISESQSGGLNEQFF. The CDR3, as DNA: TGTGCCATCAGTGAGTCGCAAAGCGGGGGTCTCAATGAGCAGTTCTTC.

This chain links TRBV5-6 with TRBJ2-7; D gene uncertain. V gave up 0 bases and J gave up 0 bases, with 4 bases separating them. The CDR3 is made up of 13 amino acids. Germline assignment: CDR1 SGHDT and CDR2 YYEEEE. This chain's CDR3 is CASSLGSSYEQYF. The CDR3 DNA reads TGTGCCAGCAGCTTGGGAAGCTCCTACGAGCAGTACTTC. The variable domain in full, completed from reference TRBV5-6 and TRBJ2-7, reads DAGVTQSPTHLIKTRGQQVTLRCSPKSGHDTVSWYQQALGQGPQFIFQYYEEEERQRGNFPDRFSGHQFPNYSSELNVNALLLGDSALYLCASSLGSSYEQYFGPGTRLTVT.

The J gene is TRBJ2-7, the V gene TRBV4-2; TRBD2 aligns across 10 bases. With V trimmed by 0 bases and J by 2 bases, 4 bases remained unmatched. The CDR3 runs 16 residues. Germline V gives CDR1 LGHNA, CDR2 YNFKEQ. CDR3 protein: CASSQENSGRPYEQYF. Here the CDR3 DNA reads TGTGCCAGCAGCCAAGAAAATAGCGGGAGGCCCTACGAGCAGTACTTC.

This chain connects TRBV4-3 to TRBJ1-5; a weak D match, TRBD1 (6 bases). The length of the CDR3 is 14 residues. Germline lookup yields CDR1 LGHNA and CDR2 YSLEER. V gave up 0 bases and J gave up 7 bases, with 10 bases separating them. The CDR3 DNA reads as TGCGCCAGCAGCCAAGAACAGGGCGAACAGCCCCAGCATTTT. Protein sequence: CASSQEQGEQPQHF.

The chain uses TRBV6-1 and TRBJ1-2, with D perhaps matching TRBD1 (6 bases). CDR1 is MNHNS, CDR2 SASEGT, per germline. The CDR3 consists of 15 residues. Trimming shortened V by 1 base and J by 3 bases, and 12 bases separated the two germline ends. The CDR3 spells CASSEVLNRDYGYTF. For the CDR3, the DNA is TGTGCCAGCAGTGAAGTGTTGAACAGGGACTATGGCTACACCTTC.

The chain has TRBV15 and TRBJ2-7; 9 nucleotides match TRBD1. V shed 5 bases, J shed 2 bases, and the junction held 16 bases outside the gene matches. Germline V CDR1 and CDR2: LNHNV, YYDKDF (reference sequence). The CDR3 is made up of 18 amino acids. The CDR3 sequence: CATSSHPTGGPRPYEQYF. The CDR3, as DNA: TGTGCCACCAGCTCGCACCCAACAGGGGGCCCAAGGCCCTACGAGCAGTACTTC.